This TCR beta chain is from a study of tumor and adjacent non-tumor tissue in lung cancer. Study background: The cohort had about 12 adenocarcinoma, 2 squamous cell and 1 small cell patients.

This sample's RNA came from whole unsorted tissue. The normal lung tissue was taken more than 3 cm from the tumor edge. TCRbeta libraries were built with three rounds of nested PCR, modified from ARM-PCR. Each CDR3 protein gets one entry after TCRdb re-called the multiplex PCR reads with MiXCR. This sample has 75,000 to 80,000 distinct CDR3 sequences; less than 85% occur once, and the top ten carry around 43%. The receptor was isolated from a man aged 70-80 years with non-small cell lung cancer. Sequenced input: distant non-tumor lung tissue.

CDR3 protein: CGMGGSTDTQYF. For the CDR3, the DNA is TGCGGCATGGGGGGGTCCACAGATACGCAGTATTTT. The rearrangement joins TRBV29-1 to TRBJ2-3; 7 nucleotides match TRBD2. CDR1 SQVTM and CDR2 ANQGSEA come from the germline V gene. The CDR3 runs 12 residues.